One sample yielded the 24 T cell receptor beta chains listed below, sequenced in a study of T cell repertoires in cytomegalovirus infection. These TCRs are of unknown antigen specificity. TCRdb reprocessed the reads with MiXCR, giving one entry per CDR3 protein. The data hold approximately 310,000 distinct CDR3 sequences, with about 25% observed a single time. The material sequenced was cultured PBMCs, taken from culture after CMV antigen stimulation. These receptors were collected from a human donor in good health (CMV status not recorded). Some clones in this sample may be carry-over from other donors' samples.

This clonotype was recorded at least ten times. The chain links TRBV5-5 to TRBJ2-1; D uncertain. This CDR3 has 15 amino acids. Trimming stripped 0 bases from V and 3 bases from J, with 10 bases between. CDR1 is SGHKS and CDR2 is YYEKEE in the germline V gene (reference sequence). The CDR3 coding sequence is TGTGCCAGCAGCTTGGAGGGATCGGGCTACAATGAGCAGTTCTTC. It translates to CASSLEGSGYNEQFF.

CDR3: CASSLLVDADTQYF. The CDR3 DNA is TGTGCCAGCAGCTTACTGGTTGACGCAGATACGCAGTATTTT. V and J are TRBV11-3 and TRBJ2-3; D is undetermined. Trimming stripped 2 bases from V and 4 bases from J, with 10 bases between. Germline CDR1 is SGHNT and CDR2 is YENEEA. The CDR3 length is 14 residues.

V is TRBV6-4 and J is TRBJ2-2, with TRBD2 matching over 7 bases. The germline CDR1 and CDR2 sequences are MRHNA and SNTAGT. The CDR3 has 14 amino acids. V lost 4 bases, J lost 3 bases, and 2 bases stayed unmatched. The CDR3 DNA reads TGTGCCAGCAGTGTGGCGGGAGACACCGGGGAGCTGTTTTTT. It translates to CASSVAGDTGELFF.

This clonotype has ten or more counts. The rearrangement joins TRBV7-2 to TRBJ2-3; D ambiguous. The CDR3 length is 15 residues. V lost 0 bases and J 0 bases, leaving 7 bases between the germline ends. Germline V lookup: CDR1 SGHTA, CDR2 FQGNSA. CDR3 amino acids: CASSLAAASTDTQYF. The CDR3 DNA follows: TGTGCCAGCAGCTTAGCGGCAGCTAGCACAGATACGCAGTATTTT.

This chain joins TRBV10-3 and TRBJ1-1, with D perhaps TRBD1 (6 bases). Germline V gene sequence: CDR1 ENHRY, CDR2 SYGVKD. Between the trimmed V and J ends, which lost 2 bases and 11 bases, there was a span of 9 bases. The CDR3 runs to 11 residues. The CDR3 reads CAISEQGHAFF. CDR3 coding DNA: TGTGCCATCAGTGAGCAGGGGCACGCTTTCTTT.

This chain connects TRBV29-1 to TRBJ1-4; 7 nucleotides align to TRBD1. Germline values: CDR1 SQVTM, CDR2 ANQGSEA. The CDR3 extends over 12 amino acids. V was clipped by 6 bases and J by 12 bases; unmatched bases: 10. The CDR3 coding sequence is TGCAGCGTAGAGGGACAGAGCTTGGAACTGTTTTTT. Its translation: CSVEGQSLELFF.

The CDR3 nucleotides are TGTGCCAGCAGTTGGATTCAGGGTGGCACTGAAGCTTTCTTT. Translating gives CASSWIQGGTEAFF. The J gene is TRBJ1-1, the V gene TRBV27, with D possibly being TRBD1 (5 bases). V was pared by 4 bases and J by 4 bases, with 13 bases between. Germline CDR1 and CDR2: MNHEY and SMNVEV (reference sequence). The CDR3 is 14 amino acids.

This clonotype was seen repeatedly, ten times or more. V usage is TRBV7-2 and J usage is TRBJ1-1; 9 bases agree with TRBD1. V trimming: 5 bases; J trimming: 3 bases; junction bases outside the gene matches: 10. Germline V gene lookup returns CDR1 SGHTA and CDR2 FQGNSA. The CDR3 length is 16 residues. CDR3 sequence: CASSLRMDRGHTEAFF. In DNA, the CDR3 is TGTGCCAGCAGCCTGAGAATGGACAGGGGACACACTGAAGCTTTCTTT.

This clonotype has just a few counts. A single base separates this from a much larger clone, so it may be a read error. This sequence joins TRBV12-3 or TRBV12-4 and TRBJ1-5; tentative D call: TRBD1 (5 bases). CDR3 length equals 14 residues. CDR3 DNA sequence: TGTGCCAACAGTTTACGTGGGGCGCGTCAGCCCCAGCATTTT. As protein: CANSLRGARQPQHF.

The chain carries TRBV28 and TRBJ2-7, with a tentative D call TRBD1 (6 bases). Deletions cut 3 bases from V and 12 bases from J, with 15 bases between. The CDR3 covers 12 residues. The germline V gene has CDR1 MDHEN and CDR2 SYDVKM. Here the CDR3 DNA reads TGTGCCAGCAGTTTTCGAGAGCAGGGGTGGTACTTC. Translated: CASSFREQGWYF.

This chain's CDR3 is CASSPKGMNEQYF. The CDR3 region has the DNA TGTGCCAGCAGCCCGAAGGGTATGAACGAGCAGTACTTC. This chain uses TRBV7-9 with TRBJ2-7; D not certain. Looked up from germline, CDR1 is SEHNR and CDR2 is FQNEAQ (reference sequence). The CDR3 sequence is 13 residues long. V lost 5 bases and J lost 5, with 13 bases in between.

V is TRBV6-2 or TRBV6-3 and J is TRBJ2-7; D is unresolved. CDR1 MNHEY and CDR2 SVGEGT come from the germline V gene. The CDR3 consists of 13 residues. The CDR3 here is CASRSRFANVASV. CDR3 nucleotide sequence: TGTGCCAGCAGGAGTCGGTTTGCTAACGTAGCTTCCGTC.

At least ten counts were recorded for this clonotype. This chain links TRBV7-2 with TRBJ1-4; D is unclear. Per germline, CDR1 SGHTA and CDR2 FQGNSA. Trimming removed 5 bases from V and 5 bases from J, with 6 bases in between. This CDR3 is built from 12 residues. CDR3 sequence (DNA): TGTGCCAGCAGCGGACGAAATGAAAAACTGTTTTTT. Its translation: CASSGRNEKLFF.

CDR3 nucleotide sequence: TGTGCCAGCAGCCGAACAGCCTACAATGAGCAGTTCTTC. Translation: CASSRTAYNEQFF. V is TRBV7-9 and J is TRBJ2-1, with D unclear. The germline V gene encodes CDR1 SEHNR and CDR2 FQNEAQ (reference sequence). The CDR3 is made up of 13 amino acids. V was shortened by 5 bases and J by 2 bases, with 7 bases between the two germline ends.

There are a few counts of this clonotype. The chain has TRBV6-2 or TRBV6-3 and TRBJ1-1, with a weak D call TRBD1 (6 bases). Trimming left V 6 bases short and J 0 bases short, with 14 bases between. This CDR3 has 15 residues. Germline lookup yields CDR1 MNHEY and CDR2 SVGEGT. The CDR3 coding sequence is TGTGCCAGCAGCCTCGGGGGCCTAATGAACACTGAAGCTTTCTTT. Amino acid sequence: CASSLGGLMNTEAFF.

This clonotype has just a few counts. The chain joins TRBV11-3 to TRBJ2-5, with D uncertain. CDR1 and CDR2 from the germline V gene are SGHNT and YENEEA. This CDR3 contains 13 residues. Trimming cost V 5 bases and J 0 bases, with 7 bases left between them. CDR3 sequence reads: CASSAQDQETQYF. CDR3 DNA sequence: TGTGCCAGCAGCGCTCAGGACCAAGAGACCCAGTACTTC.

This clonotype has only a few counts. The DNA for the CDR3 is TGCAGCCCTAGTTCGGTCAACACTGAAGCTTTCTTT. Translating gives CSPSSVNTEAFF. The V gene is TRBV29-1, the J gene TRBJ1-1; D gene ambiguous. The V and J ends lost 8 bases and 2 bases respectively, with 12 bases between them. Germline V gene lookup returns CDR1 SQVTM and CDR2 ANQGSEA. The CDR3 loop spans 12 amino acids.

In this sample, this clonotype turned up a few times. This chain links TRBV7-9 with TRBJ2-7, with 8 bases matching TRBD1. The germline CDR1 and CDR2 sequences are SEHNR and FQNEAQ (reference sequence). After removal of 3 bases from V and 5 bases from J, the junction contained 6 bases not matched to a gene. The CDR3 has 14 amino acids. The CDR3: CASSLYAGGDEQYV. The DNA for the CDR3 is TGTGCCAGCAGCTTGTATGCAGGGGGCGACGAGCAGTACGTC.

This clonotype was observed a few times. The chain joins TRBV19 to TRBJ2-5; 7 bases are shared with TRBD1. The V gene end was trimmed by 6 bases and the J gene end by 5 bases; junction bases not matched to a gene: 9. The CDR3 length is 14 residues. The germline V gene has CDR1 LNHDA and CDR2 SQIVND (reference sequence). The CDR3 here is CASRVSGGRETQYF. The CDR3 DNA follows: TGTGCCAGTAGAGTATCAGGGGGACGGGAGACCCAGTACTTC. The entire variable domain, with the rest obtained from reference TRBV19 and TRBJ2-5, is as follows: DGGITQSPKYLFRKEGQNVTLSCEQNLNHDAMYWYRQDPGQGLRLIYYSQIVNDFQKGDIAEGYSVSREKKESFPLTVTSAQKNPTAFYLCASRVSGGRETQYFGPGTRLLVL.

This clonotype was detected ten times or more. This chain connects TRBV6-2 or TRBV6-3 to TRBJ2-2, with 7 bases lining up with TRBD2. This CDR3 comprises 17 residues. CDR1 is MNHEY, CDR2 SVGEGT, per germline. Germline trimming cut 5 bases from V and 4 bases from J; bases unmatched to any gene: 13. The chain's CDR3 is CASSPPGWEGVTGELFF. CDR3 in DNA: TGTGCCAGCAGTCCACCAGGATGGGAGGGCGTCACCGGGGAGCTGTTTTTT.

The chain uses TRBV15 and TRBJ2-7; possibly TRBD2 for D (5 bases). The CDR3 consists of 14 residues. V gave up 0 bases and J gave up 4 bases, with 10 bases separating them. The germline V gene has CDR1 LNHNV and CDR2 YYDKDF (reference sequence). In DNA form, the CDR3 reads TGTGCCACCAGCAGAGAGTGGGGAGATTACGAGCAGTACGTC. It translates to CATSREWGDYEQYV.

V gene TRBV7-2 combines with J gene TRBJ2-3; D unclear. The CDR3 spans 15 residues. Germline V gene lookup returns CDR1 SGHTA and CDR2 FQGNSA. Trimming removed 6 bases at V and 0 bases at J, with 13 bases between. This CDR3 reads CASSYQVTSTDTQYF. As DNA, the CDR3 is TGTGCCAGCAGTTACCAAGTGACTAGCACAGATACGCAGTATTTT.

The CDR3: CASSSPARLAKNIQYF. As DNA, the CDR3 is TGTGCCAGCAGCTCCCCAGCACGGCTAGCCAAAAACATTCAGTACTTC. J is TRBJ2-4 and V is TRBV6-2 or TRBV6-3; D ambiguous. Between the trimmed V and J ends, which lost 6 bases and 0 bases, there was a span of 15 bases. The CDR3 is made up of 16 amino acids. Germline CDR1 reads MNHEY; CDR2 reads SVGEGT.

V and J are TRBV24-1 and TRBJ2-7, with D maybe TRBD1 (6 bases). The CDR3 covers 11 residues. The V gene lost 10 bases and the J gene lost 0 bases, with 6 bases spanning the gap. Germline V lookup: CDR1 KGHDR, CDR2 SFDVKD. The CDR3 loop reads CATDSSYEQYV. The CDR3 DNA is TGTGCCACGGACAGCTCCTACGAGCAGTACGTC.